The 22 T cell receptor beta chains given below trace back to one sample, sequenced in a study of cytomegalovirus exposure and HLA in healthy donors (dated by TCRdb to between 2016 and 2019). Library construction relied on the immunoSEQ multiplex PCR assay. For the multiplex PCR, a mixture combining 60 forward primers for TCR Vbeta segments and 13 reverse primers for TCR Jbeta segments was used. Here the immuneACCESS table is served through TCRdb, limited to in-frame sequences with V and J called. Missing clones are a known gap in these copies; in checked studies unresolved V genes cover under half, and the rest lacks a known reason. The sample contains 120,000 or so clones, more than 80% of them found a single time. The ten largest clones add up to around 8.9% of the sample. Sequenced material: PBMCs. The source is a man younger than 45 in good health and CMV-seropositive.

This clone occurred once. V and J are TRBV15 and TRBJ1-1, with unresolved D. V dropped 1 base and J dropped 3 bases, with 15 bases sitting between them. Germline assignment: CDR1 LNHNV and CDR2 YYDKDF (reference sequence). The CDR3 sequence is 16 residues long. DNA for the CDR3: TGTGCCACCAGCAGAGTCCCGACCGGGGTGGACACTGAAGCTTTCTTT. Translating gives CATSRVPTGVDTEAFF.

The rearrangement joins TRBV6-6 to TRBJ1-4; weak D call: TRBD1 (5 bases). CDR3 length: 14 residues. Germline V CDR1 and CDR2: MNHNY, SVGAGI (reference sequence). The V end was cut by 2 bases, the J end by 5 bases, with 9 bases between. The CDR3 region has the DNA TGTGCCAGCAGTTACGGGGGGGGGAATGAAAAACTGTTTTTT. Protein product: CASSYGGGNEKLFF.

This clone was detected only a few times. J is TRBJ2-1 and V is TRBV5-6; the match to TRBD1 covers 7 bases. Unmatched junction bases numbered 15, after V lost 5 bases and J lost 1 base. Germline assignment: CDR1 SGHDT and CDR2 YYEEEE. CDR3 size: 18 residues. CDR3 in amino acids: CASRPVVGTDKSYNEQFF. DNA for the CDR3: TGTGCCAGCAGACCGGTAGTCGGGACAGATAAGTCCTACAATGAGCAGTTCTTC.

The CDR3 DNA sequence: TGTGCCAGCAGCCCACCCCTAGCGGGGGGTTTGAACACCGGGGAGCTGTTTTTT. Protein product: CASSPPLAGGLNTGELFF. This chain uses TRBV7-8 with TRBJ2-2, with 11 bases lining up with TRBD2. CDR3 length: 18 residues. CDR1 and CDR2 from the germline V gene are SGHVS and FQNEAQ. J was trimmed by 1 base and V by 5 bases; bases with no gene match: 9.

The rearrangement links TRBV5-6 to TRBJ2-3; TRBD2 is a possible D gene (5 bases). The germline gives CDR1 SGHDT, CDR2 YYEEEE. There are 14 residues in the CDR3. The ends were cut back, 0 bases at V and 5 bases at J, with 10 bases in the middle. The CDR3 DNA follows: TGTGCCAGCAGCTTGGGAGGGTTGCAAGATACGCAGTATTTT. As protein: CASSLGGLQDTQYF.

The chain is built from TRBV7-6 and TRBJ2-5; D call uncertain. Per germline, CDR1 SGHVS and CDR2 FNYEAQ. This CDR3 region has 15 residues. Trimming took off 1 base at V and 1 base at J, with 10 bases between the two ends. DNA of the CDR3: TGTGCCAGCAGCTTAGGCGTTTACTCCCAAGAGACCCAGTACTTC. Translated: CASSLGVYSQETQYF.

The chain is built from TRBV7-3 and TRBJ2-2; tentative D call: TRBD2 (7 bases). The CDR3 length is 17 residues. CDR1 and CDR2 (germline): SGHTA, FQGTGA. V was shortened by 6 bases and J by 3 bases, with 20 bases between the two germline ends. The CDR3 DNA reads TGTGCCAGCAGTTCCCCCCCGGGGGGCGGGCACACCGGGGAGCTGTTTTTT. It translates to CASSSPPGGGHTGELFF.

The rearrangement joins TRBV19 to TRBJ1-4, with a possible D match to TRBD1 (5 bases). From germline, CDR1 is LNHDA and CDR2 SQIVND (reference sequence). The CDR3 runs to 14 residues. With 3 bases removed from V and 6 bases from J, the gap between germline ends came to 11 bases. CDR3 in amino acids: CASSIGGADEKLFF. DNA for the CDR3: TGTGCCAGTAGTATCGGGGGAGCGGATGAAAAACTGTTTTTT.

The J gene is TRBJ2-2, the V gene TRBV6-5; tentative D call: TRBD1 (6 bases). CDR3 size: 16 residues. With 2 bases removed from V and 7 bases from J, the gap between germline ends came to 17 bases. From germline, CDR1 is MNHEY and CDR2 SVGAGI. The DNA for the CDR3 is TGTGCCAGCAGTTACCAACCACAGGGAACGGTCGGGGAGCTGTTTTTT. Translation gives CASSYQPQGTVGELFF.

The V and J genes are TRBV4-1 and TRBJ1-4, with a tentative D call TRBD1 (6 bases). The V end was cut by 4 bases, the J end by 8 bases, with 20 bases between. Germline loops: CDR1 MGHRA, CDR2 YSYEKL. There are 16 residues in the CDR3. Here the CDR3 DNA reads TGCGCCAGCAGCCCCTTCTCAGGGGTACTGAGGGAAAAACTGTTTTTT. Protein product: CASSPFSGVLREKLFF.

This clone was counted once. The chain couples TRBV9 to TRBJ1-2; possible D gene TRBD1, 5 bases. The length of the CDR3 is 17 residues. Looked up from germline, CDR1 is SGDLS and CDR2 is YYNGEE. The germline V and J ends were trimmed by 0 bases and 7 bases, with 22 bases remaining between them. The CDR3 protein is CASSVEFSSGREGGYTF. The CDR3 nucleotides are TGTGCCAGCAGCGTAGAGTTTTCATCAGGCAGGGAGGGTGGCTACACCTTC.

V gene TRBV4-1 combines with J gene TRBJ1-1; TRBD1 might be the D (6 bases). Trimming removed 4 bases at V and 4 bases at J, with 19 bases between. This CDR3 has 16 residues. Germline V gene lookup returns CDR1 MGHRA and CDR2 YSYEKL. The CDR3 sequence: CASSLQGRGGGTEAFF. Written as DNA, the CDR3 is TGCGCCAGCAGCCTTCAGGGGAGGGGAGGAGGCACTGAAGCTTTCTTT.

V is TRBV10-3 and J is TRBJ1-2; tentatively, D is TRBD1 (5 bases). Germline V gene sequence: CDR1 ENHRY, CDR2 SYGVKD. The CDR3 runs to 14 residues. With 6 bases removed from V and 2 bases from J, the gap between germline ends came to 13 bases. The CDR3 coding sequence is TGTGCCATCAGACCGGACACCTTAAACTATGGCTACACCTTC. Protein sequence: CAIRPDTLNYGYTF.

The chain combines TRBV28 with TRBJ2-2; TRBD1 matches at 8 bases. J lost 0 bases, V lost 5 bases, and 5 bases had no gene match. Per germline, CDR1 MDHEN and CDR2 SYDVKM. This CDR3 spans 16 amino acids. The CDR3 region is CASSPSGGANTGELFF. The CDR3 nucleotides read TGTGCCAGCAGTCCTTCAGGGGGCGCGAACACCGGGGAGCTGTTTTTT.

V and J are TRBV11-2 and TRBJ1-1; TRBD1 might be the D (6 bases). The CDR3 has 14 residues. The germline V gene has CDR1 SGHAT and CDR2 FQNNGV. V gave up 5 bases and J gave up 9 bases, with 19 bases separating them. CDR3 in amino acids: CASSPITGRAQAFF. Here the CDR3 DNA reads TGTGCCAGCAGCCCAATTACAGGGAGGGCACAAGCTTTCTTT.

The genes are TRBV10-3 and TRBJ1-5; D unclear. The germline CDR1 and CDR2 sequences are ENHRY and SYGVKD. Trimming shortened V by 0 bases and J by 6 bases, and 15 bases separated the two germline ends. This CDR3 spans 16 amino acids. CDR3 nucleotide sequence: TGTGCCATCAGTGAGTCGGCCCCGTCCGGCGGTCAGCCCCAGCATTTT. Protein: CAISESAPSGGQPQHF.

The rearrangement links TRBV9 to TRBJ1-5; D may be TRBD1 (5 bases). The germline V gene has CDR1 SGDLS and CDR2 YYNGEE. V was trimmed by 4 bases and J by 7 bases, leaving 18 bases between them. This CDR3 is built from 15 residues. The CDR3 DNA sequence: TGTGCCAGCAGCCCGGGGGTGGGGGTACAGCAGCCCCAGCATTTT. It encodes CASSPGVGVQQPQHF. Full variable domain (rest looked up from reference TRBV9 and TRBJ1-5): DSGVTQTPKHLITATGQRVTLRCSPRSGDLSVYWYQQSLDQGLQFLIQYYNGEERAKGNILERFSAQQFPDLHSELNLSSLELGDSALYFCASSPGVGVQQPQHFGDGTRLSIL.

The V call is TRBV5-5, the J call TRBJ1-6, with D perhaps matching TRBD1 (5 bases). This CDR3 comprises 14 residues. Trimming cost V 3 bases and J 3 bases, with 7 bases left between them. Germline V CDR1 and CDR2: SGHKS, YYEKEE (reference sequence). CDR3 sequence (DNA): TGTGCCAGCAGCTCACAGGTCTATAATTCACCCCTCCACTTT. This translates into CASSSQVYNSPLHF.

The chain links TRBV4-1 to TRBJ1-5; D call uncertain. Germline CDR1 MGHRA, CDR2 YSYEKL. The CDR3 totals 15 residues. Trimming removed 1 base at V and 4 bases at J, with 11 bases between. Here the CDR3 reads CASSQGSQFNQPQHF. In DNA form, the CDR3 reads TGCGCCAGCAGCCAAGGTTCCCAATTTAATCAGCCCCAGCATTTT.

This clone has only one observation. Mismatch with germline at one junction end may stem from a read error. The chain links TRBV7-9 to TRBJ1-2, with 8 positions matching TRBD1. The CDR3 loop spans 18 amino acids. From germline, CDR1 is SEHNR and CDR2 FQNEAQ (reference sequence). The DNA of the CDR3 is TGTTCCAGCAGCTTAGAAAAGGCGGGGACAGGATCCCTCTATGGCTACACCTTC. This gives the protein CSSSLEKAGTGSLYGYTF.

This clone occurred once. The chain is built from TRBV7-2 and TRBJ1-5; D call uncertain. CDR1 and CDR2 (germline): SGHTA, FQGNSA. This CDR3 is 15 amino acids long. V lost 0 bases and J lost 0, with 6 bases in between. The CDR3 bases are TGTGCCAGCAGCTTAGCAGCGTATAGCAATCAGCCCCAGCATTTT. It encodes CASSLAAYSNQPQHF.

CDR3 loop: CASSEGTSGESEQYF. The CDR3 DNA sequence: TGTGCCAGCAGTGAAGGAACTAGCGGGGAGAGCGAGCAGTACTTC. The J gene is TRBJ2-7, the V gene TRBV6-1, with 10 bases identical to TRBD2. This CDR3 is 15 amino acids long. With 1 base clipped from V and 6 bases from J, the junction kept 6 bases outside the gene matches. Germline lookup yields CDR1 MNHNS and CDR2 SASEGT.